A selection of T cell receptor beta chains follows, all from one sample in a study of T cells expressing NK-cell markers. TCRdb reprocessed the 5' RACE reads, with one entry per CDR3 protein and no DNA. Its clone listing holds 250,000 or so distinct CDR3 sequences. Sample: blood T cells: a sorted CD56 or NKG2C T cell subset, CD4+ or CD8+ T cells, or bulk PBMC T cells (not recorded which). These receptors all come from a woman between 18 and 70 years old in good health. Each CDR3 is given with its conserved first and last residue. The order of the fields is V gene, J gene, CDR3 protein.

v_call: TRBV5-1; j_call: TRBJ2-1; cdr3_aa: CASSLGSSYNEQFF
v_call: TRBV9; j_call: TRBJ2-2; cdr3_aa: CASSVGHRVSGELFF
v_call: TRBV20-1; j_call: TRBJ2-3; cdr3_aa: CSAVHSGGFPDTQYF
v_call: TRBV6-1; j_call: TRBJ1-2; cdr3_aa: CASRPGQDYGYTF
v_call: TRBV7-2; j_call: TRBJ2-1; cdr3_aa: CASSPGAYEQFF
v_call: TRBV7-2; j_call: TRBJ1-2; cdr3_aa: CASSPTNYGYTF
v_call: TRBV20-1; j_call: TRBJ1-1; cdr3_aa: CSARDRGQGGTEAFF
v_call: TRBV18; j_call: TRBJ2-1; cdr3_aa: CASSPLAGGENEQFF
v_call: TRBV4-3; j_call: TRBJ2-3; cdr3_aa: CASSQQTGSTDTQYF
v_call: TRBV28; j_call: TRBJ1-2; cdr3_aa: CASSSPPYGYTF
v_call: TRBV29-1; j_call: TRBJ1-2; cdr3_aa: CSALPRTGTVDGYTF
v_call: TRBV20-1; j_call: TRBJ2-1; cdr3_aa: CSAGRGGYNEQFF
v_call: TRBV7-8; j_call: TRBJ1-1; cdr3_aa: CASSLTGTGEAFF
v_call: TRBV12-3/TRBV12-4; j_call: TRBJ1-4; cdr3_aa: CASSLSFRRGYDEKLFF
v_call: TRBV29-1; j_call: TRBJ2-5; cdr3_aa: CSGYLPLKETQYF
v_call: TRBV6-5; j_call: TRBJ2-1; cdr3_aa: CASSYSGASNEQFF
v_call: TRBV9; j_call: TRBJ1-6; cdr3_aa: CASSIRDRGRSSPLHF
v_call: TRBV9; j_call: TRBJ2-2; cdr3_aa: CASSPYRGQENTGELFF
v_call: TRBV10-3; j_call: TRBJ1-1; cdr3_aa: CAISGDRENTEAFF
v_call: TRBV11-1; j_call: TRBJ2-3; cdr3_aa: CASSFEKGTQYF
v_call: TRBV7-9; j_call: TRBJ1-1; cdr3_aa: CASSPHGRENTEAFF
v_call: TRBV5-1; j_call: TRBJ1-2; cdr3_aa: CASHLDQGNYGYTF
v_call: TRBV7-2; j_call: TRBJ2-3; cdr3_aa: CASSFQPSTDTQYF
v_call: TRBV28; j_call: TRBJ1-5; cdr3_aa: CASSGNQPQHF
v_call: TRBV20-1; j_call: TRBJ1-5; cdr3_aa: CSAREASSSNQPQHF
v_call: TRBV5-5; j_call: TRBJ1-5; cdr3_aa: CASSPVGVLGGLGPQHF
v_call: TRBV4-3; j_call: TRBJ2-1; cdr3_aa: CASSQEPSGHNEQFF
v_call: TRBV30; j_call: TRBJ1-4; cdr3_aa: CAWKRDSASTNEKLFF
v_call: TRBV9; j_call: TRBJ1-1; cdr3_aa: CASSETGNTEAFF
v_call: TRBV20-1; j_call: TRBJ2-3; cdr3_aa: CSARVGGPQDTQYF
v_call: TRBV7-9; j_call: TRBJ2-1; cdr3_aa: CASSLGTGYGEQFF
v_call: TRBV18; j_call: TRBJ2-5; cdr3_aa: CASTLQVHQETQYF
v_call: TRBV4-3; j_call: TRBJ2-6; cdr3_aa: CASSQGFRDSGANVLTF
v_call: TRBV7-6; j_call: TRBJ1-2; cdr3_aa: CASSLGDQGSYGYTF
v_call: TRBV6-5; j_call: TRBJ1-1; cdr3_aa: CASIQGTEAFF
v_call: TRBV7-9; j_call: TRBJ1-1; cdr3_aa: CASSLGGLRLGDTEAFF
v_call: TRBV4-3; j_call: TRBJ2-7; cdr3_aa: CASSQDRAGALEQYF
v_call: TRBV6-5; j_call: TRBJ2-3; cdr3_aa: CASSYSGGRTDTQYF
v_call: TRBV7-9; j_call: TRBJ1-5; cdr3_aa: CASAQGQGENQPQHF
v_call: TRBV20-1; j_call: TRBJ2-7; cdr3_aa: CSARNWARTSYEQYF
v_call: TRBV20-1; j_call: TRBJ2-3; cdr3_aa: CSARWGGVGDTQYF
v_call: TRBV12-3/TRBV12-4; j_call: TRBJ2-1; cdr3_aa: CASSWKGARYNEQFF
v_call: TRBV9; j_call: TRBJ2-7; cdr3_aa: CASSGLAGVREQYF
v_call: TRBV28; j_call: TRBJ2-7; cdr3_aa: CASSALYEQYF
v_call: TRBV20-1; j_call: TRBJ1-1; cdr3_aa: CSARDKGAGTEAFF
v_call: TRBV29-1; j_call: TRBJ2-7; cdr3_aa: CSVGGGLGIHEQYF
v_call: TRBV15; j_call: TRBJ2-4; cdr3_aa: CATSTAKNIQYF
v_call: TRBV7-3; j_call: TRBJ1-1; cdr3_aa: CASSLGGGVAFF